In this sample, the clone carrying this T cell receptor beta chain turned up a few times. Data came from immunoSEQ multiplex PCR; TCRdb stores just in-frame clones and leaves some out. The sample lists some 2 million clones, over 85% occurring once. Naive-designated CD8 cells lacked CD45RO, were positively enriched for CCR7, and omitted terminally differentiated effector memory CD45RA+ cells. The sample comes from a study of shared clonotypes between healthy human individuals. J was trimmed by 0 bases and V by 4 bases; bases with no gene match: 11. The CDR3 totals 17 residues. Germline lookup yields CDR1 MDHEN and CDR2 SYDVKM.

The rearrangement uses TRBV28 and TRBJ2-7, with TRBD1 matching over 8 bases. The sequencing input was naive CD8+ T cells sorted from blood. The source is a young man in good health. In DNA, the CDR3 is TGTGCCAGCAGTTCAGCTTCCCGACAGGGGCCCTCCTACGAGCAGTACTTC. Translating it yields CASSSASRQGPSYEQYF.